This T cell receptor beta chain was recorded in a study of CD8 T cells in ankylosing spondylitis. A single record per CDR3 protein comes from TCRdb applying MiXCR to the 5' RACE reads. The sample yields around 130,000 distinct CDR3 sequences, approximately 6.8% seen once. At least ten counts were recorded for this clonotype. This CDR3 spans 14 amino acids. Germline CDR1 and CDR2: SGHKS and YYEKEE (reference sequence). V was clipped by 3 bases and J by 3 bases, with 13 bases between them. The clonotype was recovered from a male donor with ankylosing spondylitis or in good health (not recorded which). The chain is built from TRBV5-5 and TRBJ2-7; D gene unclear. The specimen was blood, either unsorted or a sorted T cell fraction (not recorded which). The CDR3 nucleotides are TGTGCCAGCAGCTCACAACTAAATCTCTACGAGCAGTACTTC. This codes for CASSSQLNLYEQYF.